This T cell receptor beta chain was sequenced for a study of blood T cells in healthy people across ages (dated by TCRdb to between 2014 and 2016). With respect to the entire study: Template switching captured roughly one uniquely barcoded TCR beta cDNA molecule per two T cells in model experiments. For two donors (one aged 18 to 30 and one aged 80 or older), the study analyzed two additional independent replicas of 1 million unique cDNA reads from the same blood draw. To avoid experimental bias, donors of different ages were distributed randomly across sequencing lanes. To track age-related changes in TCR beta repertoire diversity, the study relied on deep sequencing normalized with unique cDNA molecular identifiers. Donors were grouped into four age groups: young (average roughly 17 years), middle-aged (39), aged (62) and long-lived (around 80). Here is what the overall study found, with its caveats: As age increased, observed TCR beta diversity per million T cells dropped in a roughly linear way, and a significant reduction was already evident by age roughly 40. Total diversity estimates from one million sequenced T cells were considered lower bounds and underestimates. Compared with the aged group, the long-lived group had more naive CD4+ T cells, fewer expanded clones and increased TCR diversity, a pattern suggesting age selection. Because profiling used bulk unsorted PBMCs, naive and antigen-experienced compartments could not be compared conclusively. Observed TCR beta diversity correlated strongly with the percentage of naive T cells measured by flow cytometry. Because donor CMV infection status was unknown, age-related changes in expanded clonotypes were potentially confounded.

The donors were about 40 Caucasian individuals from Russia, aged about 6 to 95 years, who were systemically healthy. Each donor gave approximately 9.3 milliliters of peripheral blood, collected into EDTA-treated Vacutainer tubes. PBMCs were isolated by Ficoll-Paque density-gradient centrifugation, with at least 6.5 million obtained per sample. Total RNA was extracted from PBMCs with Trizol reagent, with at least 6 micrograms obtained per sample. The percentages of naive CD45RAhigh/CD27high T cells were determined by flow cytometry on a PBMC aliquot from every donor. From the germline V gene, CDR1 is SGHTA and CDR2 is FQGNSA. From the cysteine through the phenylalanine, the CDR3 covers 14 amino acids. Only the CDR3 region is kept as DNA, spanning 42 bases read in frame from base 1. After removal of 3 bases from V and 4 bases from J, the junction retains 4 bases not matched to a gene. Library preparation used 5' RACE. The instrument was an Illumina HiSeq 2500. A second PCR of roughly 7 to 11 cycles was performed with a sample-barcoded 5' primer and a J-beta primer mix. Each TCR beta cDNA molecule received a unique molecular identifier from a template-switch 5' adaptor carrying 12 random nucleotides. At least 3 million CDR3-containing paired-end reads were obtained from each sample. First-strand cDNA synthesis was performed from all RNA using the Mint cDNA synthesis kit, with priming by a TRBC-specific oligonucleotide. Following uracil-DNA glycosylase treatment, a first 18-cycle PCR with universal primers M1SS and BC2_uni_R was performed on all cDNA. Per the source publication's procedure: Normalization of each sample was performed by random selection of 1 million high-quality reads, each carrying a distinct molecular identifier. Instead of being binned into consensus sequences, reads that shared molecular identifiers were thrown out. MiTCR, with a Q25 quality threshold and the strictest error-elimination algorithm, was used for CDR3 identification, clonotype clustering and error correction. A nonparametric unseen species model using Euler transformation provided a lower-bound estimate of total TCR beta diversity. TCRdb ran its own pipeline on the public reads, namely fastp trimming at Q25 and MiXCR clone calling, and kept in-frame beta chains. Duplicate CDR3 protein sequences are folded into a single record with the most common DNA and genes. TCRdb, not the authors, supplied the V and J calls. The sample table records about 900,000 distinct CDR3 sequences; 48% of these occur just once. The top ten clonotypes cover roughly 13% of the sample.

On this clonotype: Its target antigen remains unknown. No qualities accompany the bases; no much larger clone lies one base away.

The receptor was isolated from a man younger than 40 in good health. Here the chain combines TRBV7-2 and TRBJ1-1; 8 bases in the middle match TRBD1. The sample was blood. The nucleotide sequence reads as follows: TGTGCCAGCAGCTTCCTTGGGACAGGCACTGAAGCTTTCTTT. The resulting protein is CASSFLGTGTEAFF. The variable domain in full, with residues beyond the CDR3 obtained from the reference TRBV7-2 and TRBJ1-1 genes, is GAGVSQSPSNKVTEKGKDVELRCDPISGHTALYWYRQSLGQGLEFLIYFQGNSAPDKSGLPSDRFSAERTGGSVSTLTIQRTQQEDSAVYLCASSFLGTGTEAFFGQGTRLTVV.